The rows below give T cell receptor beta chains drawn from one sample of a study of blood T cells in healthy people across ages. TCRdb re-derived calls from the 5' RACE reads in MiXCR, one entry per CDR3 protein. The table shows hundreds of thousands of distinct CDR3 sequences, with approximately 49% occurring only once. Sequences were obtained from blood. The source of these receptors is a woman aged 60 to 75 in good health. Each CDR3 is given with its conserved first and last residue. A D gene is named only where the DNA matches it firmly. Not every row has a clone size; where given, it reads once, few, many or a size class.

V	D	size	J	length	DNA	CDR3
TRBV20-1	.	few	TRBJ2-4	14	TGCAGTGCGGCCGGACATTCTTTCAAAAACATTCAGTACTTC	CSAAGHSFKNIQYF
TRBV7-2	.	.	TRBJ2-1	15	TGTGCCAGCAGCCCCTCGGTCGGACTAACCAATGAGCAGTTCTTC	CASSPSVGLTNEQFF
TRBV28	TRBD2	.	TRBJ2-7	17	TGTGCCAGCAGTTTATGGCCCGGAGCTAGCGGGTCTTACGAGCAGTACTTC	CASSLWPGASGSYEQYF
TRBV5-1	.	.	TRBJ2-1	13	TGCGCCAGCAGCTTGGGGGGGCTCAATGAGCAGTTCTTC	CASSLGGLNEQFF
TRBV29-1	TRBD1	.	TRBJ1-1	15	TGCAGCGTGAGGGACAGGGTTGGGGCGAACACTGAAGCTTTCTTT	CSVRDRVGANTEAFF
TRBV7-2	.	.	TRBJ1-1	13	TGTGCCAGCAGCTTAGTTGGGCGCCCTGAAGCTTTCTTT	CASSLVGRPEAFF
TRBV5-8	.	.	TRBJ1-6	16	TGTGCCAGCAGCTTGCGCGGCAGGGGAGACAATTCACCCCTCCACTTT	CASSLRGRGDNSPLHF
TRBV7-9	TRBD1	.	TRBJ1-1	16	TGTGCCAGCAGCTCCTCGAGGACAGGGGGCGTCGCTGAAGCTTTCTTT	CASSSSRTGGVAEAFF
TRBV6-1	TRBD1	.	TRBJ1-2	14	TGTGCCAGCAGCGGGACAGTAATTAACTATGGCTACACCTTC	CASSGTVINYGYTF
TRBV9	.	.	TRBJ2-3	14	TGTGCCAGCAGCGTAGCTACCCCGGCAGATACGCAGTATTTT	CASSVATPADTQYF
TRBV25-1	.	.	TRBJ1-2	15	TGTGCCAGCAGTCCGAGGAAGATCCGATTCTATAGCTACACCTTC	CASSPRKIRFYSYTF
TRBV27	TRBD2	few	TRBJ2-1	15	TGTGCCAGCAGTCCTCCGGGACTAGCGTCCAATGAGCAGTTCTTC	CASSPPGLASNEQFF
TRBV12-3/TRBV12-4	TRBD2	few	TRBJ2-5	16	TGTGCCAGCAGCGGGACTAGCGGGAAGCGCCAAGAGACCCAGTACTTC	CASSGTSGKRQETQYF
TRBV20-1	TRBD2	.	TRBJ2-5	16	TGCAGTGCTATGGTCCTAGCGGGAGGGGACCAAGAGACCCAGTACTTC	CSAMVLAGGDQETQYF
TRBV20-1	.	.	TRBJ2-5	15	TGCAGTGCTACACCTGGCTGGGTACCCCGAGAGACCCAGTACTTC	CSATPGWVPRETQYF
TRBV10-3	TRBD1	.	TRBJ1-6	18	TGTGCCATCAGCGCTACCAACACCGGGACAGCCTATAATTCACCCCTCCACTTT	CAISATNTGTAYNSPLHF
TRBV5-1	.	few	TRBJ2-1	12	TGCGCCAGCGCACAACAGGGCAATGAGCAGTTCTTC	CASAQQGNEQFF
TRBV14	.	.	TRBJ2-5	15	TGTGCCAGCAGCCAAAGGGGCGGACCCTCGGAGACCCAGTACTTC	CASSQRGGPSETQYF